The T cell receptor beta chain under discussion was sequenced for a study of blood T cell repertoires in COVID-19. The overall study: Specimens from acute and convalescent COVID-19 originated in the United States, Italy and Spain. Sources were T cells, B-cell-depleted T cells, or PBMCs; the material itself was cDNA or gDNA.

The J segment lost 6 bases and the V segment lost 7 bases, leaving 16 bases of the junction unmatched. The CDR3 consists of 15 residues. Germline V gene data show CDR1 as SGHRS and CDR2 as YFSETQ. In the source study's methods: Reference gene primer amplification in the assay estimated nucleated cell counts. The protocol was immunoSEQ multiplex PCR, while the TCRdb copy is restricted to in-frame clones and leaves out a portion. That table gives V, J and clone size, and the DNA gave D and trimming. The sample lists approximately 240,000 clones; about 80% were seen once. The rearrangement links TRBV5-1 to TRBJ2-7; 7 bases fit TRBD2. The sequence came from a woman older than 75 with active or convalescent COVID-19. Sample: peripheral blood. CDR3 sequence reads: CASLPIAGAASEQYF. The CDR3 nucleotides read TGCGCCAGCTTACCTATAGCGGGCGCCGCCTCCGAGCAGTACTTC.